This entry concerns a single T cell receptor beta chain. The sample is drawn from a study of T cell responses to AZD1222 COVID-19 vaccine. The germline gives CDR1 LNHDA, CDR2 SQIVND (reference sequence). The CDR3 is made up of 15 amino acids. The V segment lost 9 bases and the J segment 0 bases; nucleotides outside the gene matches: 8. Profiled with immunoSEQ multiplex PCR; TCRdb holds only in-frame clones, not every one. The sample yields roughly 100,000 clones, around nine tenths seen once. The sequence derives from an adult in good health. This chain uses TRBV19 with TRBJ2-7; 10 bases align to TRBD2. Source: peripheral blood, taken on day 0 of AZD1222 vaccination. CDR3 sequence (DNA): TGTGCCAGCGCGGCGAGACTAGCGGGCTCCTACGAGCAGTACTTC. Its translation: CASAARLAGSYEQYF.